The 2 T cell receptor beta chains below all came from one sample that was sequenced in a study of blood T cell repertoires in COVID-19 (dated by TCRdb to the early 2020s). The receptor library was made with the immunoSEQ multiplex PCR assay. What TCRdb holds here is the immuneACCESS table cut down to in-frame rearrangements. Part of the clones is not present; checked against another copy, under half of the missing clones reflect an unresolved V gene, and the others are unexplained. Within this sample are about 220,000 clones, with about nine tenths of them counted one time only. The ten largest account for roughly 3.4% of the sample. The sequencing input was PBMCs or T cells enriched from blood (not recorded which). These receptors were taken from a woman aged 40 to 49 with acute COVID-19.

A few counts support this clone. CDR3: CASSSHLQGVGYTF. DNA for the CDR3: TGTGCCAGCAGTTCTCATCTCCAGGGGGTAGGCTACACCTTC. This chain links TRBV27 with TRBJ1-2; 7 positions agree with TRBD1. Germline V gives CDR1 MNHEY, CDR2 SMNVEV (reference sequence). CDR3 length: 14 residues. The trim removed 4 bases at V and 8 bases at J, leaving 10 bases unmatched.

The V and J genes are TRBV30 and TRBJ1-1; D is uncertain. With 0 bases removed from V and 3 bases from J, the gap between germline ends came to 11 bases. The CDR3 loop spans 14 amino acids. Germline loops: CDR1 GTSNPN, CDR2 SVGIG (reference sequence). The CDR3 DNA sequence: TGTGCCTGGAGTGTCCCCCCCCGCGACACTGAAGCTTTCTTT. Translating gives CAWSVPPRDTEAFF.